These 23 T cell receptor beta chains share one sample of origin, sequenced in a study of radiation and T cells in renal cell carcinoma. The repertoire was sequenced with immunoSEQ multiplex PCR; TCRdb's copy has only in-frame clones and lacks some. The sample carries tens of thousands of clones, 80% recorded once. Stated time point: blood 2 weeks post-SBRT. Treatment here: 15 Gy SBRT to primary tumor, nephrectomy 4 weeks later. The input for sequencing was blood, taken from a patient whose treatment included radiotherapy and nephrectomy. These receptors all come from a woman in her 70s with renal cell carcinoma.

The chain carries TRBV5-5 and TRBJ1-2; D gene uncertain. Germline CDR1 SGHKS, CDR2 YYEKEE (reference sequence). V was shortened by 0 bases and J by 8 bases, with 14 bases between the two germline ends. The CDR3 extends over 14 amino acids. The CDR3 sequence is CASSLGVRGQGYTF. In DNA, the CDR3 is TGTGCCAGCAGCTTGGGGGTCCGGGGTCAGGGCTACACCTTC. The full variable domain, rest sourced from reference TRBV5-5 and TRBJ1-2, is DAGVTQSPTHLIKTRGQQVTLRCSPISGHKSVSWYQQVLGQGPQFIFQYYEKEERGRGNFPDRFSARQFPNYSSELNVNALLLGDSALYLCASSLGVRGQGYTFGSGTRLTVV.

The chain links TRBV7-9 to TRBJ1-5; no clear D gene. Germline-derived CDR1 and CDR2 are SEHNR and FQNEAQ (reference sequence). Trimming removed 0 bases at V and 4 bases at J, with 7 bases between. This CDR3 has 14 residues. The CDR3 loop reads CASSLAGGNQPQHF. CDR3 nucleotides: TGTGCCAGCAGCTTAGCAGGCGGTAATCAGCCCCAGCATTTT.

This clone occurred a few times. The chain links TRBV19 to TRBJ1-2, with TRBD1 matching 10 bases. The germline CDR1 and CDR2 sequences are LNHDA and SQIVND (reference sequence). The CDR3 spans 14 residues. V was pared by 5 bases and J by 6 bases, with 6 bases of the junction left unmatched. CDR3 sequence: CASSSPGTGDGYTF. The CDR3 DNA reads as TGTGCCAGTAGTTCCCCCGGGACAGGGGATGGCTACACCTTC.

This clone was counted a single time. V gene TRBV6-6 combines with J gene TRBJ2-7; D tentatively reads TRBD1 or TRBD2 (5 bases each). The length of the CDR3 is 15 residues. V lost 0 bases and J 3 bases, leaving 12 bases between the germline ends. Germline V gives CDR1 MNHNY, CDR2 SVGAGI (reference sequence). As DNA, the CDR3 is TGTGCCAGCAGTTACTCGAGGGGTGGGTTCTACGAGCAGTACTTC. It translates to CASSYSRGGFYEQYF.

This chain links TRBV25-1 with TRBJ1-5; 8 positions agree with TRBD1. The J segment lost 5 bases and the V segment lost 4 bases, leaving 7 bases of the junction unmatched. CDR3 length: 15 amino acids. Germline-derived CDR1 and CDR2 are MGHDK and SYGVNS. The CDR3 nucleotides are TGTGCCAGCAGTGCCACAGGGGGACCCTATCAGCCCCAGCATTTT. Protein sequence: CASSATGGPYQPQHF.

This clone was found once. The CDR3 reads CASSPGSGSAYNEQFF. The CDR3, as DNA: TGTGCCAGCAGCCCCGGCAGCGGGAGCGCCTACAATGAGCAGTTCTTC. The gene calls are TRBV5-6 and TRBJ2-1; 8 bases fit TRBD2. CDR3 length: 16 amino acids. Unmatched junction bases numbered 8, after V lost 4 bases and J lost 2 bases. Germline CDR1 SGHDT, CDR2 YYEEEE.

The CDR3 DNA follows: TGCGCCAGCAGCCAAGGTCCGGACTCCTACGAGCAGTACTTC. It translates to CASSQGPDSYEQYF. The chain uses TRBV4-1 and TRBJ2-7; D not certain. This CDR3 spans 14 amino acids. Germline V gives CDR1 MGHRA, CDR2 YSYEKL. Trimming shortened V by 1 base and J by 0 bases, and 7 bases separated the two germline ends.

This clone occurred once. The chain joins TRBV7-9 to TRBJ2-1, with 10 bases lining up with TRBD2. The CDR3 is 15 amino acids. The V gene's germline CDR1 is SEHNR and CDR2 FQNEAQ (reference sequence). V trimming: 1 base; J trimming: 8 bases; junction bases outside the gene matches: 5. CDR3 sequence (DNA): TGTGCCAGCAGCTTAGTGGCTAGCGGGGGATATGAGCAGTTCTTC. Translating gives CASSLVASGGYEQFF.

This clone was seen once. The chain couples TRBV30 to TRBJ2-1; D tentatively fits TRBD1 or TRBD2 (5 bases each). The V gene's germline CDR1 is GTSNPN and CDR2 SVGIG (reference sequence). Trimming shortened V by 2 bases and J by 9 bases, and 23 bases separated the two germline ends. The CDR3 is 16 amino acids. The DNA of the CDR3 is TGTGCCTGGAGTCTCGCGTTGAGCGGTCAGGGCGGTGAGCAGTTCTTC. Protein sequence: CAWSLALSGQGGEQFF.

The chain is built from TRBV5-1 and TRBJ2-1, with 7 positions matching TRBD2. The CDR3 runs to 15 residues. Unmatched junction bases numbered 11, after V lost 2 bases and J lost 9 bases. The germline CDR1 and CDR2 sequences are SGHRS and YFSETQ. This chain's CDR3 is CASSLTTQRGPEQFF. Written as DNA, the CDR3 is TGCGCCAGCAGCTTAACGACCCAGCGGGGTCCTGAGCAGTTCTTC.

This chain connects TRBV19 to TRBJ1-1; D ambiguous. Germline V gives CDR1 LNHDA, CDR2 SQIVND (reference sequence). The CDR3 totals 11 residues. The V gene lost 6 bases and the J gene lost 7 bases, with 9 bases spanning the gap. The CDR3: CASSRRYEAFF. CDR3 sequence (DNA): TGTGCCAGTAGCCGAAGATATGAAGCTTTCTTT. The full variable domain, with the rest looked up from reference TRBV19 and TRBJ1-1, is DGGITQSPKYLFRKEGQNVTLSCEQNLNHDAMYWYRQDPGQGLRLIYYSQIVNDFQKGDIAEGYSVSREKKESFPLTVTSAQKNPTAFYLCASSRRYEAFFGQGTRLTVV.

The chain has TRBV4-1 and TRBJ1-3; the D is unclear. CDR1 is MGHRA, CDR2 YSYEKL, per germline. V dropped 2 bases and J dropped 4 bases, with 9 bases sitting between them. The CDR3 totals 14 residues. The CDR3 DNA reads as TGCGCCAGCAGCCAACCAAGGGAGGGAAACACCATATATTTT. It is translated as CASSQPREGNTIYF.

This chain joins TRBV4-1 and TRBJ2-7; TRBD1 agrees at 9 bases. The CDR3 totals 16 residues. Trimming removed 3 bases from V and 2 bases from J; junction bases left unmatched: 8. Germline V gives CDR1 MGHRA, CDR2 YSYEKL. For the CDR3, the DNA is TGCGCCAGCAGCCAGGGAGGACAGGGGAACCCCTACGAGCAGTACTTC. Translating it yields CASSQGGQGNPYEQYF.

This chain connects TRBV12-2 to TRBJ2-7; the table calls TRBD2, which could not be checked here. TRBV12-2 corresponds to a pseudogene. This CDR3 region has 16 residues. CDR3 sequence: CASRLTTGTSGPEQYF. CDR3 DNA sequence: TGTGCAAGTCGTTTAACCACCGGGACTTCCGGGCCCGAGCAGTACTTC.

This clone appeared a single time. The gene calls are TRBV4-2 and TRBJ2-7; 7 nucleotides agree with TRBD2. Germline CDR1 and CDR2: LGHNA and YNFKEQ. CDR3 length: 17 residues. V shed 1 base and J 0 bases; nucleotides not matched to a gene: 9. CDR3: CASSQAPGGRLSYEQYF. The CDR3, as DNA: TGTGCCAGCAGCCAAGCCCCTGGCGGGAGACTCTCCTACGAGCAGTACTTC.

This clone appeared a few times. The chain is built from TRBV7-2 and TRBJ2-1; 7 bases map to TRBD2. In germline, CDR1 is SGHTA, CDR2 FQGNSA. V shed 5 bases, J shed 9 bases, and the junction held 10 bases outside the gene matches. The length of the CDR3 is 14 residues. The CDR3 DNA follows: TGTGCCAGCAGCGAGAGGGCAGGGAGGGGTGAGCAGTTCTTC. It yields the protein CASSERAGRGEQFF.

The chain carries TRBV6-1 and TRBJ1-2; D not certain. The germline CDR1 and CDR2 sequences are MNHNS and SASEGT. The V end was cut by 6 bases, the J end by 2 bases, with 10 bases between. The CDR3 is made up of 13 amino acids. CDR3 bases: TGTGCCAGCAGAGTAGGACGGAACTATGGCTACACCTTC. Residues: CASRVGRNYGYTF.

This chain joins TRBV4-1 and TRBJ2-5; D is undetermined. The length of the CDR3 is 12 residues. In germline, CDR1 is MGHRA, CDR2 YSYEKL. The V end was cut by 3 bases, the J end by 5 bases, with 7 bases between. CDR3 protein: CASSQDMETQYF. The CDR3 DNA sequence: TGCGCCAGCAGCCAGGATATGGAGACCCAGTACTTC.

V and J are TRBV7-8 and TRBJ1-5; 8 bases match TRBD1. This CDR3 contains 14 residues. Germline V gives CDR1 SGHVS, CDR2 FQNEAQ. V gave up 4 bases and J gave up 6 bases; unmatched junction bases: 5. Here the CDR3 reads CASSSPGGGQPQHF. The CDR3 DNA is TGTGCCAGCAGCTCGCCAGGGGGCGGTCAGCCCCAGCATTTT.

The rearrangement links TRBV9 to TRBJ2-1; TRBD1 might be the D (6 bases). V was cut by 3 bases and J by 7 bases, with 20 bases left in between. Germline V gene sequence: CDR1 SGDLS, CDR2 YYNGEE. The CDR3 totals 16 residues. The CDR3 DNA reads as TGTGCCAGCAGCGCGCCTCCCACAGGGCCGAGGAATGAGCAGTTCTTC. Translation gives CASSAPPTGPRNEQFF.

The rearrangement links TRBV29-1 to TRBJ2-1, with 8 bases fitting TRBD2. The length of the CDR3 is 13 residues. V shed 7 bases and J 6 bases; nucleotides not matched to a gene: 8. Germline CDR1 SQVTM, CDR2 ANQGSEA. The chain's CDR3 is CSAGTRDFNEQFF. CDR3 nucleotide sequence: TGCAGCGCCGGGACTAGAGACTTCAATGAGCAGTTCTTC.

In this sample, this clone turned up once. J is TRBJ2-3 and V is TRBV18; TRBD1 aligns across 11 bases. The CDR3 covers 16 residues. V was pared by 5 bases and J by 2 bases, with 6 bases of the junction left unmatched. Germline V gene lookup returns CDR1 KGHSH and CDR2 LQKENI. The DNA of the CDR3 is TGTGCCAGCTCATCGGGACAGGGGGGTACCACAGATACGCAGTATTTT. It codes for CASSSGQGGTTDTQYF. The full variable domain, its missing parts supplied by reference TRBV18 and TRBJ2-3, is NAGVMQNPRHLVRRRGQEARLRCSPMKGHSHVYWYRQLPEEGLKFMVYLQKENIIDESGMPKERFSAEFPKEGPSILRIQQVVRGDSAAYFCASSSGQGGTTDTQYFGPGTRLTVL.

The chain uses TRBV5-8 and TRBJ2-2; D unresolved. The CDR3 has 13 residues. Germline CDR1 and CDR2: SGHTS and YDEGEE. V was shortened by 5 bases and J by 2 bases, with 7 bases between the two germline ends. CDR3: CASRASNTGELFF. The CDR3 DNA sequence: TGTGCCAGCAGGGCCAGCAACACCGGGGAGCTGTTTTTT.